Listed below are T cell receptor beta chains from one sample, sequenced in a study of beta chain features in type 1 diabetes. Profiled with immunoSEQ multiplex PCR; TCRdb holds only in-frame clones, not every one. The data hold about 52,000 clones, with roughly 41% observed a single time. The specimen sequenced was Tregs from blood. The origin of the receptors is a man aged 25-45 years with type 1 diabetes. Each CDR3 is given with its conserved first and last residue.

len: 15; v_gene: TRBV7-8; j_gene: TRBJ2-1; CDR3aa: CASSLGQGFYNEQFF
len: 18; v_gene: TRBV11-2; j_gene: TRBJ2-5; CDR3aa: CASTLLRTSGPLQETQYF
len: 13; v_gene: TRBV7-2; j_gene: TRBJ2-2; CDR3aa: CASSFARQGGLFF
len: 14; v_gene: TRBV2; j_gene: TRBJ2-3; CDR3aa: CASSFLLRTDTQYF
len: 13; v_gene: TRBV28; j_gene: TRBJ1-2; CDR3aa: CASKEGINYGYTF
len: 15; v_gene: TRBV5-1; j_gene: TRBJ2-7; CDR3aa: CASSLERPASGEQYF
len: 14; v_gene: TRBV6-5; j_gene: TRBJ2-2; CDR3aa: CASSEKRNTGELFF
len: 14; v_gene: TRBV30; j_gene: TRBJ2-7; CDR3aa: CAWSRAGGSYEQYF
len: 17; v_gene: TRBV10-3; j_gene: TRBJ1-5; CDR3aa: CATSYEIDSYSNQPQHF
len: 17; v_gene: TRBV2; j_gene: TRBJ2-7; CDR3aa: CASSETLPGQNVREQYF
len: 14; v_gene: TRBV6-5; j_gene: TRBJ2-3; CDR3aa: CASGGEGGTDTQYF
len: 15; v_gene: TRBV5-1; j_gene: TRBJ2-2; CDR3aa: CASSFEQVRTGELFF
len: 14; v_gene: TRBV6-6; j_gene: TRBJ2-7; CDR3aa: CASRWTVSVYEQYF
len: 14; v_gene: TRBV9; j_gene: TRBJ1-1; CDR3aa: CAGELQVQNTEAFF
len: 15; v_gene: TRBV7-2; j_gene: TRBJ2-1; CDR3aa: CASSQRGSSYNEQFF
len: 15; v_gene: TRBV18; j_gene: TRBJ2-3; CDR3aa: CASSPMGAGTDTQYF
len: 18; v_gene: TRBV9; j_gene: TRBJ2-7; CDR3aa: CASSTHGTSGSGYSEQYF
len: 15; v_gene: TRBV5-1; j_gene: TRBJ2-1; CDR3aa: CASSLSPRNNGEQFF
len: 15; v_gene: TRBV9; j_gene: TRBJ2-1; CDR3aa: CASSLRPRSGNEQFF
len: 15; v_gene: TRBV5-6; j_gene: TRBJ1-1; CDR3aa: CASSLYDRVETEAFF
len: 15; v_gene: TRBV5-1; j_gene: TRBJ1-1; CDR3aa: CASSFVGASGTEAFF
len: 15; v_gene: TRBV27; j_gene: TRBJ2-3; CDR3aa: CASRLQGTLTDTQYF
len: 19; v_gene: TRBV7-2; j_gene: TRBJ2-1; CDR3aa: CASSLVKGGTSGRDSEQFF
len: 13; v_gene: TRBV5-1; j_gene: TRBJ2-1; CDR3aa: CASSVTGDNEQFF
len: 13; v_gene: TRBV6-1; j_gene: TRBJ1-1; CDR3aa: CASGGTGGREAFF
len: 16; v_gene: TRBV7-7; j_gene: TRBJ2-2; CDR3aa: CASSLGGGFAAGELFF
len: 13; v_gene: TRBV29-1; j_gene: TRBJ1-1; CDR3aa: CSVGTKMNTEAFF
len: 14; v_gene: TRBV27; j_gene: TRBJ2-1; CDR3aa: CASRRGLEGNEQFF
len: 16; v_gene: TRBV9; j_gene: TRBJ2-7; CDR3aa: CASSPHPGQGKGEQYF
len: 16; v_gene: TRBV7-3; j_gene: TRBJ2-2; CDR3aa: CASSLLAVANTGELFF
len: 15; v_gene: TRBV7-3; j_gene: TRBJ2-1; CDR3aa: CASSLELASNNEQFF
len: 16; v_gene: TRBV18; j_gene: TRBJ2-5; CDR3aa: CASSPRLAGGAETQYF
len: 16; v_gene: TRBV18; j_gene: TRBJ2-7; CDR3aa: CASSPLGQGASYEQYF
len: 13; v_gene: TRBV7-9; j_gene: TRBJ1-6; CDR3aa: CASSLTPGSPLHF
len: 12; v_gene: TRBV15; j_gene: TRBJ2-2; CDR3aa: CATSNRGGELFF
len: 18; v_gene: TRBV7-9; j_gene: TRBJ2-5; CDR3aa: CASSPNAQGVGDWETQYF
len: 13; v_gene: TRBV27; j_gene: TRBJ1-1; CDR3aa: CASSPRQGAEAFF
len: 13; v_gene: TRBV7-8; j_gene: TRBJ1-1; CDR3aa: CASSLPVNTEAFF
len: 15; v_gene: TRBV5-1; j_gene: TRBJ2-3; CDR3aa: CASSPGLEGTDTQYF
len: 13; v_gene: TRBV27; j_gene: TRBJ1-4; CDR3aa: CASSWGGLEKLFF
len: 11; v_gene: TRBV20-1; j_gene: TRBJ1-1; CDR3aa: CSAKLQGSAFF
len: 13; v_gene: TRBV7-2; j_gene: TRBJ2-1; CDR3aa: CASSTNREVEQFF
len: 16; v_gene: TRBV7-2; j_gene: TRBJ1-4; CDR3aa: CASSLGLGRVPEKLFF
len: 16; v_gene: TRBV19; j_gene: TRBJ2-1; CDR3aa: CASSPEGRLLHNEQFF
len: 14; v_gene: TRBV2; j_gene: TRBJ2-1; CDR3aa: CASRGWASSVEQFF
len: 13; v_gene: TRBV30; j_gene: TRBJ2-5; CDR3aa: CAWSTQGGETQYF
len: 11; v_gene: TRBV20-1; j_gene: TRBJ2-4; CDR3aa: CSARGTGGLYF
len: 14; v_gene: TRBV7-2; j_gene: TRBJ1-2; CDR3aa: CASSPTGDAYGYTF